These 17 T cell receptor beta chains were all obtained from the same sample, sequenced in a study of blood T cell repertoires in COVID-19. Assay: immunoSEQ multiplex PCR; the TCRdb copy retains only in-frame clones and omits some. The sample shows a few hundred thousand clones, around 83% of them seen only once. Sequencing was done on a sample of PBMCs or T cells enriched from blood (not recorded which). These receptors were collected from a woman aged 45 to 65 who had recovered from COVID-19.

In its sample, this clone was seen a few times. This chain links TRBV5-1 with TRBJ2-7, with TRBD1 as a possible D gene (6 bases). The CDR3 is made up of 16 amino acids. The germline gives CDR1 SGHRS, CDR2 YFSETQ. With 0 bases removed from V and 5 bases from J, the gap between germline ends came to 18 bases. CDR3 DNA sequence: TGCGCCAGCAGCTTGGTTACCGGGACAATACCTAACGAGCAGTACTTC. Translated: CASSLVTGTIPNEQYF.

V and J are TRBV4-3 and TRBJ1-4; the D is unclear. In germline, CDR1 is LGHNA, CDR2 YSLEER. There are 16 residues in the CDR3. Deletions cut 3 bases from V and 0 bases from J, with 11 bases between. In DNA, the CDR3 is TGCGCCAGCAGCCATATCCGGGGTGCAACTAATGAAAAACTGTTTTTT. It codes for CASSHIRGATNEKLFF.

The V call is TRBV18, the J call TRBJ1-6; perhaps TRBD1 as D (5 bases). Between the trimmed V and J ends, which lost 3 bases and 2 bases, there was a span of 8 bases. Germline-derived CDR1 and CDR2 are KGHSH and LQKENI. The CDR3 sequence is 15 residues long. The CDR3 bases are TGTGCCAGCTCACCGGGAGGGGCCTATAATTCACCCCTCCACTTT. Translation gives CASSPGGAYNSPLHF. The whole variable domain, filled in from reference TRBV18 and TRBJ1-6, reads NAGVMQNPRHLVRRRGQEARLRCSPMKGHSHVYWYRQLPEEGLKFMVYLQKENIIDESGMPKERFSAEFPKEGPSILRIQQVVRGDSAAYFCASSPGGAYNSPLHFGNGTRLTVT.

The gene calls are TRBV7-9 and TRBJ1-2, with a weak D call TRBD1 (5 bases). The germline gives CDR1 SEHNR, CDR2 FQNEAQ (reference sequence). The CDR3 length is 14 residues. V was pared by 5 bases and J by 6 bases, with 16 bases between. The CDR3 is CASSPGGGYDGYTF. The CDR3 bases are TGTGCCAGCAGCCCCGGGGGAGGGTACGATGGCTACACCTTC.

The gene calls are TRBV19 and TRBJ2-3; D perhaps matches TRBD2 (5 bases). CDR3 size: 15 residues. Germline-derived CDR1 and CDR2 are LNHDA and SQIVND (reference sequence). V shed 3 bases and J shed 2 bases, with 12 bases lying between them. The CDR3 here is CASSIVGDFTDTQYF. CDR3 sequence (DNA): TGTGCCAGTAGTATCGTCGGGGATTTCACAGATACGCAGTATTTT.

CDR3 sequence reads: CASTPPVGLVTGELFF. The CDR3 DNA is TGTGCCAGCACCCCCCCGGTCGGGTTGGTCACCGGGGAGCTGTTTTTT. This chain links TRBV7-9 with TRBJ2-2; D is unclear. V was trimmed by 7 bases and J by 4 bases, leaving 19 bases between them. The CDR3 is made up of 16 amino acids. Germline values: CDR1 SEHNR, CDR2 FQNEAQ (reference sequence).

The chain has TRBV7-2 and TRBJ1-2; 11 nucleotides match TRBD1. Germline CDR1 SGHTA, CDR2 FQGNSA. There are 15 residues in the CDR3. The ends lost 5 bases at V and 7 bases at J; junction bases unmatched: 9. CDR3 sequence (DNA): TGTGCCAGCAGCCTTGCCGGGACAGGGGGACTTGGCTACACCTTC. Amino acids: CASSLAGTGGLGYTF.

V usage is TRBV4-2 and J usage is TRBJ2-1; TRBD2 matches at 9 bases. Trimming removed 0 bases from V and 9 bases from J; junction bases left unmatched: 12. Germline assignment: CDR1 LGHNA and CDR2 YNFKEQ. There are 17 residues in the CDR3. The CDR3: CASSQESSGRLSGEQFF. As DNA, the CDR3 is TGTGCCAGCAGCCAAGAGTCCAGCGGGAGGTTATCGGGTGAGCAGTTCTTC.

The J gene is TRBJ2-7, the V gene TRBV9, with D possibly TRBD1 on 6 matching bases. The CDR3 loop spans 14 amino acids. CDR1 and CDR2 from the germline V gene are SGDLS and YYNGEE. Trimming took off 3 bases at V and 0 bases at J, with 10 bases between the two ends. The CDR3 bases are TGTGCCAGCAGCGCCCGGGACATCTCCTACGAGCAGTACTTC. Translating it yields CASSARDISYEQYF.

The rearrangement links TRBV19 to TRBJ1-5, with no clear D. Germline lookup yields CDR1 LNHDA and CDR2 SQIVND (reference sequence). The CDR3 totals 13 residues. V dropped 5 bases and J dropped 5 bases, with 10 bases sitting between them. The CDR3 region has the DNA TGTGCCAGTAGTGGTCCAGATCATCAGCCCCAGCATTTT. It encodes CASSGPDHQPQHF.

The rearrangement joins TRBV6-5 to TRBJ1-2, with 8 bases fitting TRBD1. The CDR3 extends over 15 amino acids. The V gene's germline CDR1 is MNHEY and CDR2 SVGAGI. Losses at the gene ends were 2 bases for V and 4 bases for J; bases not matched to a gene: 6. CDR3 in amino acids: CASSYARGLGYGYTF. CDR3 in DNA: TGTGCCAGCAGTTACGCCAGGGGGCTGGGCTATGGCTACACCTTC.

This clone was picked up a small number of times. V is TRBV4-1 and J is TRBJ1-2; 7 bases agree with TRBD1. Germline CDR1 reads MGHRA; CDR2 reads YSYEKL. CDR3 size: 13 residues. The J segment lost 6 bases and the V segment lost 4 bases, leaving 5 bases of the junction unmatched. The CDR3 sequence is CASSPTGENGYTF. CDR3 DNA sequence: TGCGCCAGCAGCCCAACAGGGGAAAATGGCTACACCTTC.

The V and J genes are TRBV6-6 and TRBJ1-1; the match to TRBD1 covers 8 bases. Losses at the gene ends were 6 bases for V and 4 bases for J; bases not matched to a gene: 7. The V gene's germline CDR1 is MNHNY and CDR2 SVGAGI (reference sequence). The CDR3 totals 14 residues. The CDR3 here is CASSTRGLGTEAFF. CDR3 nucleotide sequence: TGTGCCAGCAGCACCAGGGGGCTTGGCACTGAAGCTTTCTTT.

The chain employs TRBV10-1 and TRBJ1-3, with D tentatively TRBD1 (5 bases). The germline V gene encodes CDR1 WNHNN and CDR2 SYGVQD (reference sequence). V lost 6 bases and J 3 bases, leaving 15 bases between the germline ends. The CDR3 totals 15 residues. The CDR3 coding sequence is TGCGCCAGCAGGACCAGGGAAGTAGGTGGAAACACCATATATTTT. Protein: CASRTREVGGNTIYF.

This sequence joins TRBV18 and TRBJ1-1; tentative D call: TRBD1 (5 bases). Deletions cut 2 bases from V and 10 bases from J, with 20 bases between. CDR1 is KGHSH, CDR2 LQKENI, per germline. The CDR3 loop spans 15 amino acids. The CDR3 sequence: CASSPSAEGYLRAFF. As DNA, the CDR3 is TGTGCCAGCTCACCATCGGCGGAGGGGTATCTTAGAGCTTTCTTT.

The gene calls are TRBV7-8 and TRBJ1-3; 8 positions agree with TRBD1. The germline V gene encodes CDR1 SGHVS and CDR2 FQNEAQ. The J segment lost 3 bases and the V segment lost 0 bases, leaving 7 bases of the junction unmatched. The CDR3 runs 17 residues. The CDR3 DNA follows: TGTGCCAGCAGCTTAGCGCAGAGACAGGGGTTTGGAAACACCATATATTTT. This translates into CASSLAQRQGFGNTIYF.

The V call is TRBV18, the J call TRBJ2-2; D is possibly TRBD1 (5 bases). Looked up from germline, CDR1 is KGHSH and CDR2 is LQKENI. Trimming took off 5 bases at V and 3 bases at J, with 16 bases between the two ends. This CDR3 is 16 amino acids long. In nucleotides, the CDR3 is TGTGCCAGCTCAGCCCTGGCAGGGATGGACACCGGGGAGCTGTTTTTT. Translated, it gives CASSALAGMDTGELFF.